The clone carrying this TCR beta chain has more than one count but fewer than ten. Donation came from healthy HIV-negative adults that had no recent acute infections or vaccinations. The data were taken from a study of shared clonotypes between healthy human individuals. The quantity of DNA used in unsorted PBMC replicate PCRs was 300 ng, corresponding to tens of thousands of T cell genomes. Clones were sequenced by immunoSEQ multiplex PCR, and TCRdb holds only the in-frame ones, with some missing. The table includes about 490,000 clones, 70% to 80% detected once. What was sequenced was PBMCs. This receptor was taken from a woman between 40 and 55 years old in good health. Some clones in this sample may be carry-over from other donors' samples.

This CDR3 is CASSVGIAGGPETQYF. CDR3 coding DNA: TGTGCCAGCAGCGTAGGCATAGCGGGAGGGCCGGAGACCCAGTACTTC. The chain employs TRBV9 and TRBJ2-5; 11 bases align to TRBD2. J was trimmed by 5 bases and V by 0 bases; bases with no gene match: 6. This CDR3 is built from 16 residues. Germline lookup yields CDR1 SGDLS and CDR2 YYNGEE.